The TCR beta chain under discussion was sequenced for a study of control samples from healthy donors and cancer patients. Data came from immunoSEQ multiplex PCR; TCRdb stores just in-frame clones and leaves some out. The sample includes fewer than 100,000 clones, 82% of them seen just once. The receptor's source is a man aged 60 to 69 in good health. The sequencing sample was made of blood.

CDR3 loop: CASNPDGLSLVFYGYTF. In DNA form, the CDR3 reads TGTGCCAGCAACCCAGACGGCCTCTCCCTGGTTTTCTATGGCTACACCTTC. The gene calls are TRBV28 and TRBJ1-2, with unresolved D. CDR3 size: 17 residues. Germline loops: CDR1 MDHEN, CDR2 SYDVKM. Trimming shortened V by 7 bases and J by 4 bases, and 25 bases separated the two germline ends.